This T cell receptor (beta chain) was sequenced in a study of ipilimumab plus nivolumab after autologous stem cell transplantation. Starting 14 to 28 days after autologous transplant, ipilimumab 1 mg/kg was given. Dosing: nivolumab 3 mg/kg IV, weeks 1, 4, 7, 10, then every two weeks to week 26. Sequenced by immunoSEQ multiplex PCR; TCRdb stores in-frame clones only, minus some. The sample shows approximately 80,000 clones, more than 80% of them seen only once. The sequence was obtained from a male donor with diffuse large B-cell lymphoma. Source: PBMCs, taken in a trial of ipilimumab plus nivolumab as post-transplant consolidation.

The CDR3 DNA follows: TGTGCCAGCAGCTCACAGGGGTCTGGAAACACCATATATTTT. Amino acid sequence: CASSSQGSGNTIYF. The chain carries TRBV7-2 and TRBJ1-3, with TRBD1 identical over 7 bases. CDR3 size: 14 residues. After removal of 4 bases from V and 1 base from J, the junction contained 1 base not matched to a gene. CDR1 and CDR2 (germline): SGHTA, FQGNSA. Full variable domain (rest looked up from reference TRBV7-2 and TRBJ1-3): GAGVSQSPSNKVTEKGKDVELRCDPISGHTALYWYRQSLGQGLEFLIYFQGNSAPDKSGLPSDRFSAERTGGSVSTLTIQRTQQEDSAVYLCASSSQGSGNTIYFGEGSWLTVV.